The 10 T cell receptor beta chains below were found in one sample sequenced in a study of T cells in narcolepsy (dated by TCRdb to 2016 to 2018). Library preparation employed the immunoSEQ multiplex PCR assay. TCRdb re-hosts the immuneACCESS table, in-frame sequences only. Its copies lack some clones; in the studies checked, an unresolved V gene accounts for under half of them, and the cause for the rest is not known. This sample comprises 32,000 or so clones, 79% of them detected only once. Jointly, the top ten make up around 3.8% of the sample. Sequenced sample: memory (CD45RA-) CD4+ T cells from blood. The cell subset or site label on this specimen signifies: memory T cells sorted ex vivo from peripheral blood. These receptors all come from a human donor in good health.

The chain links TRBV27 to TRBJ1-1; D unclear. This CDR3 has 14 amino acids. Germline V lookup: CDR1 MNHEY, CDR2 SMNVEV (reference sequence). Trimming pared 2 bases from V and 6 bases from J, leaving 13 bases between. CDR3 nucleotide sequence: TGTGCCAGCAGTTTAATGGGCAGGCCTGCTGAAGCTTTCTTT. Translating it yields CASSLMGRPAEAFF.

This clone was recorded once. The chain joins TRBV5-4 to TRBJ2-3; D not resolved. Trimming pared 2 bases from V and 4 bases from J, leaving 2 bases between. The germline gives CDR1 SGHNT, CDR2 YYREEE (reference sequence). The CDR3 is 11 amino acids. The CDR3 nucleotides are TGTGCCAGCAGCTTCGCAGATACGCAGTATTTT. Its protein product is CASSFADTQYF.

The gene calls are TRBV9 and TRBJ2-3, with D possibly being TRBD1 (5 bases). The germline CDR1 and CDR2 sequences are SGDLS and YYNGEE. This CDR3 contains 18 residues. Trimming stripped 2 bases from V and 4 bases from J, with 23 bases between. This CDR3 is CASSVGWLRQTLADTQYF. The DNA for the CDR3 is TGTGCCAGCAGCGTTGGCTGGTTAAGACAGACTTTGGCAGATACGCAGTATTTT.

Sample share makes this clone medium-sized. This chain links TRBV4-1 with TRBJ1-2, with D uncertain. With 2 bases removed from V and 7 bases from J, the gap between germline ends came to 17 bases. Germline V gene lookup returns CDR1 MGHRA and CDR2 YSYEKL. The CDR3 contains 15 residues. The CDR3: CASSQSAASARGYTF. The CDR3 region has the DNA TGCGCCAGCAGCCAATCCGCCGCGTCGGCGCGTGGCTACACCTTC.

The chain is built from TRBV5-1 and TRBJ2-5; weak D call: TRBD2 (5 bases). Germline-derived CDR1 and CDR2 are SGHRS and YFSETQ. The V end lost 0 bases, the J end lost 2 bases, and 14 bases lay between the germline ends. This CDR3 comprises 16 residues. This CDR3 reads CASSLEASSRQETQYF. Here the CDR3 DNA reads TGCGCCAGCAGCTTGGAGGCTAGCAGCCGTCAAGAGACCCAGTACTTC.

The chain has TRBV15 and TRBJ2-1; D perhaps matches TRBD2 (7 bases). The CDR3 contains 18 residues. Germline V gene lookup returns CDR1 LNHNV and CDR2 YYDKDF (reference sequence). The germline V and J ends were trimmed by 0 bases and 9 bases, with 24 bases remaining between them. This CDR3 is CATSRDRGGGPFFTEQFF. For the CDR3, the DNA is TGTGCCACCAGCAGAGATCGAGGGGGAGGGCCTTTTTTCACTGAGCAGTTCTTC.

The chain joins TRBV19 to TRBJ1-5, with D hard to call. The CDR3 runs to 14 residues. With 4 bases removed from V and 4 bases from J, the gap between germline ends came to 11 bases. The germline V gene encodes CDR1 LNHDA and CDR2 SQIVND (reference sequence). CDR3 sequence: CASSKDGTNQPQHF. The DNA of the CDR3 is TGTGCCAGTAGTAAGGACGGAACTAATCAGCCCCAGCATTTT.

The chain employs TRBV4-1 and TRBJ1-1; tentative D call: TRBD1 (5 bases). Germline CDR1 MGHRA, CDR2 YSYEKL. With 1 base removed from V and 10 bases from J, the gap between germline ends came to 10 bases. CDR3 length: 12 residues. The CDR3 coding sequence is TGCGCCAGCAGCCAAGTCATGGGGGTAGCTTTCTTT. It specifies CASSQVMGVAFF.

This clone is a singleton in its sample. The chain combines TRBV13 with TRBJ2-2; 10 positions agree with TRBD2. The V gene end was trimmed by 2 bases and the J gene end by 4 bases; junction bases not matched to a gene: 4. The germline V gene encodes CDR1 PRHDT and CDR2 FYEKMQ (reference sequence). The CDR3 is made up of 16 amino acids. For the CDR3, the DNA is TGTGCCAGCAGCTTACTAGCGGGAGAAGGCACCGGGGAGCTGTTTTTT. Protein product: CASSLLAGEGTGELFF.

This clone appeared a few times. This rearrangement joins TRBV10-3 to TRBJ2-7, with TRBD2 identical over 9 bases. V lost 5 bases to trimming and J lost 4 bases; unmatched junction nucleotides: 3. CDR1 ENHRY and CDR2 SYGVKD come from the germline V gene. The CDR3 runs to 13 residues. In DNA form, the CDR3 reads TGTGCCATCAGTCCTAGCGGGATGTACGAGCAGTACTTC. Encoded protein: CAISPSGMYEQYF.